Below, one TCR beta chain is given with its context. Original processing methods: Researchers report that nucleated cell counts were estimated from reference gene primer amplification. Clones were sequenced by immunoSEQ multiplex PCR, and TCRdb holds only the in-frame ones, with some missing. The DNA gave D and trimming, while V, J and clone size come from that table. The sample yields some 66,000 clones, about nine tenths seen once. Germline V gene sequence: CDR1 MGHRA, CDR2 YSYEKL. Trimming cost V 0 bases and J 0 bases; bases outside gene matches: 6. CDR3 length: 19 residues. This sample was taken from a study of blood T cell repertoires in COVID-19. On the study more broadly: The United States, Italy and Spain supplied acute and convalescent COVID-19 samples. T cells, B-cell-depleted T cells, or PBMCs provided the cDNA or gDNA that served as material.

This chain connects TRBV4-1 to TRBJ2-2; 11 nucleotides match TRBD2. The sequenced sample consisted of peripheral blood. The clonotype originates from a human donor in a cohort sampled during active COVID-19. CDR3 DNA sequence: TGCGCCAGCAGCCAAGAAATGAGACTAGCGGGGACGAACACCGGGGAGCTGTTTTTT. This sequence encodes CASSQEMRLAGTNTGELFF.